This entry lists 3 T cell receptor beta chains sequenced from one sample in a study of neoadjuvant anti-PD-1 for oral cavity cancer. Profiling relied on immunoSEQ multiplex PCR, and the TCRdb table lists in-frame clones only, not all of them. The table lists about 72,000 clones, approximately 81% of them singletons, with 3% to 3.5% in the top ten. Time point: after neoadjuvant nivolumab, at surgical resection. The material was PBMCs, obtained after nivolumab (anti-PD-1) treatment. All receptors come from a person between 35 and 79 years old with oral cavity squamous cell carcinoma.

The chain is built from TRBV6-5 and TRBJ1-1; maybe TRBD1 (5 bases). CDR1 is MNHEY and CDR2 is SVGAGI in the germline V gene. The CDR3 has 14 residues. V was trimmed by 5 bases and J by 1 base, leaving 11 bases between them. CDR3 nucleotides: TGTGCCAGCAGTGGTCGGACATCGAACACTGAAGCTTTCTTT. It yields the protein CASSGRTSNTEAFF.

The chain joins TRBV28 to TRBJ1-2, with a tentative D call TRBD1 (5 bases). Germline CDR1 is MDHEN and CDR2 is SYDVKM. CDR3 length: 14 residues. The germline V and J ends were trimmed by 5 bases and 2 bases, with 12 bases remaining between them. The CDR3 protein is CASSPFGQNYGYTF. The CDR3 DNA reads TGTGCCAGCAGTCCATTCGGACAAAACTATGGCTACACCTTC.

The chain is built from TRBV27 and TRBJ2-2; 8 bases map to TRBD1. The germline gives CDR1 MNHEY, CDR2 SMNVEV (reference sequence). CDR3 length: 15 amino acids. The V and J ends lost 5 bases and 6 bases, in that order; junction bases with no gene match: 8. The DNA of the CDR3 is TGTGCCAGCAGTCCCCTGGACAGGGCGGCCGGGGAGCTGTTTTTT. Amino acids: CASSPLDRAAGELFF.